This TCR beta chain was recorded in a study of blood T cell repertoires in COVID-19. The CDR3 is 12 amino acids. Germline values: CDR1 SGHNT, CDR2 YYREEE (reference sequence). V was clipped by 0 bases and J by 6 bases, with 7 bases between them. The assay was immunoSEQ multiplex PCR, and TCRdb's table has in-frame clones only and misses some. The sample contains 160,000 or so clones, more than 85% of which appear only once. The specimen sequenced was peripheral blood. The chain recombines TRBV5-4 with TRBJ2-7; D perhaps matches TRBD1 (5 bases). The source of this sequence is a woman aged 60-70 years with COVID-19, enrolled during active disease. This CDR3 reads CASSLDRLEQYF. Written as DNA, the CDR3 is TGTGCCAGCAGCTTGGACAGGCTCGAGCAGTACTTC.